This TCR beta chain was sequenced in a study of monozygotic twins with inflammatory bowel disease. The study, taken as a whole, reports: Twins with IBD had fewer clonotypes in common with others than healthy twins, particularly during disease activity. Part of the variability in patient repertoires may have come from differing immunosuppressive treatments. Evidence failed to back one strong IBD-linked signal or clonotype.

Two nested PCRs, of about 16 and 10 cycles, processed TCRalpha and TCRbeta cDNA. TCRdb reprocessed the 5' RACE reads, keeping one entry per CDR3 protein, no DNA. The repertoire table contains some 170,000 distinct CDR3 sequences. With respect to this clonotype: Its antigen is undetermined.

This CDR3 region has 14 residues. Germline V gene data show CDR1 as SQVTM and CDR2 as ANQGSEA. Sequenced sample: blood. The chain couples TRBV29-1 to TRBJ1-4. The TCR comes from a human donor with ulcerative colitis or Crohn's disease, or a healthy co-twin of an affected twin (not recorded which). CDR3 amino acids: CSVDPLATNEKLFF.